This T cell receptor beta chain was sequenced in a study of CXCR3-negative and CXCR3-positive naive CD8 T cells. Study-wide points: Across naive subsets, surface CD5 expression was comparable, and TCR strength was inferred from properties of the TRB CDR3. CXCR3-expressing naive cells carried TRB CDR3s more hydrophobic than those of CXCR3-negative naive cells. Memory CD8+ cells showed much lower diversity, while both naive subsets displayed comparably high diversity. Researchers reported similar TRBV-TRBJ usage in naive CXCR3-negative and CXCR3-positive cells, though memory differed.

In the case of this clonotype: Its antigen remains unknown.

The TRB libraries of cDNA were built by UMI-labeled 5' RACE. For each CDR3 protein, TCRdb gives one entry from its re-call of the 5' RACE reads, without DNA. The sample table includes 60,000 to 70,000 distinct CDR3 sequences. Sequenced material: naive CXCR3+ CD8+ T cells from blood. Specified subset: CD45RO-CCR7+CD27+CD95- naive CD8+ T cells expressing CXCR3 (TNR3+). This TCR came from a human donor in good health. Some clones in this sample may be carry-over from other donors' samples.

The CDR3 loop reads CASSQAPAGAVTDTQYF. The chain recombines TRBV4-3 with TRBJ2-3; TCRdb picks TRBD2, but there is no DNA to check that call. CDR3 size: 17 residues. The germline V gene has CDR1 LGHNA and CDR2 YSLEER.